The rows below give T cell receptor beta chains drawn from one sample of a study of CD4+ T cells in melanoma. The method was immunoSEQ multiplex PCR; TCRdb's version includes in-frame clones alone and lacks a portion of them. The data contain some 110,000 clones, about 90% of them singletons. Sequencing used peripheral blood. These receptor sequences come from a human donor with melanoma. Each CDR3 is given with its conserved first and last residue. The D gene is left open where the match is weak. Size is stated for part of the rows, as once, few or many counts, or as a class when the clone is expanded.

NA	TRBV5-1	NA	TRBJ2-5	14	CASSLTAGQETQYF	TGCGCCAGCAGCTTAACAGCGGGCCAAGAGACCCAGTACTTC
NA	TRBV27	NA	TRBJ1-2	15	CASSLTGLFNYGYTF	TGTGCCAGCAGTTTAACAGGACTATTTAACTATGGCTACACCTTC
NA	TRBV28	TRBD2	TRBJ2-7	15	CASSHTSGSSYEQYF	TGTGCCAGCAGTCACACTAGCGGCAGCTCCTACGAGCAGTACTTC
NA	TRBV5-1	NA	TRBJ2-5	14	CASSSAGSQETQYF	TGCGCCAGCAGCTCCGCGGGTTCCCAAGAGACCCAGTACTTC
NA	TRBV19	NA	TRBJ1-1	16	CASSRMNIVMNTEAFF	TGTGCCAGTAGTCGTATGAACATAGTAATGAACACTGAAGCTTTCTTT
NA	TRBV7-6	TRBD1	TRBJ1-4	14	CASSLAGTGEKLFF	TGTGCCAGCAGCTTAGCCGGGACAGGGGAAAAACTGTTTTTT
NA	TRBV28	NA	TRBJ1-5	17	CASTAGGASAANQPQHF	TGTGCCAGCACCGCGGGGGGGGCGAGTGCGGCCAATCAGCCCCAGCATTTT
NA	TRBV2	NA	TRBJ1-1	13	CATSREGVTEAFF	TGTGCCACCTCAAGGGAGGGGGTGACTGAAGCTTTCTTT
once	TRBV9	NA	TRBJ2-5	14	CASSARLSSETQYF	TGTGCCAGCAGCGCCAGACTATCTTCAGAGACCCAGTACTTC
NA	TRBV18	NA	TRBJ1-1	16	CASSPWVQGLNTEAFF	TGTGCCAGCTCACCTTGGGTCCAGGGCCTGAACACTGAAGCTTTCTTT
NA	TRBV6-5	TRBD1	TRBJ1-2	16	CASSYYRDRASYGYTF	TGTGCCAGCAGTTACTACCGGGACAGGGCTTCCTATGGCTACACCTTC
NA	TRBV28	TRBD1	TRBJ1-3	19	CASSPGQGNLIFSGNTIYF	TGTGCCAGCAGCCCTGGACAGGGGAATTTGATTTTCTCTGGAAACACCATATATTTT
NA	TRBV6-1	TRBD1	TRBJ1-5	14	CASSLDRAGSPQHF	TGTGCCAGCAGCCTAGACAGGGCGGGGAGCCCCCAGCATTTT
NA	TRBV28	NA	TRBJ1-2	12	CASSLTSYGYTF	TGTGCCAGCAGTTTAACGTCCTATGGCTACACCTTC
once	TRBV18	NA	TRBJ1-5	14	CASSPDNGNQPQHF	TGTGCCAGCTCACCTGACAACGGCAATCAGCCCCAGCATTTT
NA	TRBV7-2	TRBD1	TRBJ1-2	16	CASSLAKETGGRGYTF	TGTGCCAGCAGCTTGGCGAAAGAGACAGGGGGCCGTGGCTACACCTTC
once	TRBV2	NA	TRBJ1-4	11	CASSYEEKLFF	TGTGCCAGCAGTTACGAAGAAAAACTGTTTTTT
once	TRBV6-1	NA	TRBJ2-5	15	CASSEERTYQETQYF	TGTGCCAGCAGTGAAGAGCGGACCTACCAAGAGACCCAGTACTTC
once	TRBV10-1	TRBD2	TRBJ2-3	14	CASNRAGRADTQYF	TGCGCCAGCAATCGAGCGGGACGCGCAGATACGCAGTATTTT
NA	TRBV28	TRBD1	TRBJ1-4	17	CASSPSGTATTNEKLFF	TGTGCCAGCAGTCCGAGCGGGACAGCCACAACTAATGAAAAACTGTTTTTT
NA	TRBV7-2	NA	TRBJ2-5	17	CASSLTALRAPMETQYF	TGTGCCAGCAGCTTAACCGCTCTCAGGGCGCCGATGGAGACCCAGTACTTC
NA	TRBV4-2	NA	TRBJ2-7	14	CASRPDRGVHEQYF	TGTGCCAGCAGACCGGACAGAGGGGTGCACGAGCAGTACTTC
NA	TRBV28	NA	TRBJ2-1	12	CASSGQFNEQFF	TGTGCCAGCAGTGGACAGTTCAATGAGCAGTTCTTC
NA	TRBV14	TRBD2	TRBJ2-3	16	CASSQVSGASTDTQYF	TGTGCCAGCAGCCAAGTTAGCGGGGCGAGCACAGATACGCAGTATTTT
NA	TRBV7-2	TRBD1	TRBJ2-1	15	CASSSEQGIYNEQFF	TGTGCCAGCAGCTCCGAACAGGGGATATACAATGAGCAGTTCTTC
once	TRBV5-1	NA	TRBJ2-5	15	CASSSNLGAWETQYF	TGCGCCAGCAGCTCCAATCTGGGGGCTTGGGAGACCCAGTACTTC
NA	TRBV5-1	TRBD1	TRBJ1-5	15	CASSLGTGGNQPQHF	TGCGCCAGCAGCTTGGGTACAGGGGGGAATCAGCCCCAGCATTTT
few	TRBV2	TRBD1	TRBJ1-4	14	CANTGGEATEKLFF	TGTGCCAACACAGGGGGCGAAGCTACCGAAAAACTGTTTTTT
NA	TRBV30	NA	TRBJ2-5	14	CAWSVRAGGETQYF	TGTGCCTGGAGTGTACGGGCCGGGGGAGAGACCCAGTACTTC
NA	TRBV28	TRBD2	TRBJ2-5	16	CASSPPLAGGGETQYF	TGTGCCAGCAGTCCCCCTCTAGCGGGGGGGGGAGAGACCCAGTACTTC
NA	TRBV7-8	TRBD1	TRBJ2-7	14	CASSTTGGSYEQYF	TGTGCCAGCAGTACCACAGGGGGATCCTACGAGCAGTACTTC
NA	TRBV7-6	NA	TRBJ2-3	14	CASSFRRGADTQYF	TGTGCCAGCAGTTTTCGCAGGGGGGCGGATACGCAGTATTTT
NA	TRBV7-7	TRBD2	TRBJ2-3	16	CASSLGLAGGPDTQYF	TGTGCCAGCAGCTTAGGACTAGCGGGAGGTCCAGATACGCAGTATTTT
once	TRBV2	NA	TRBJ2-1	16	CASSDFEGNRYNEQFF	TGTGCCAGCAGTGATTTCGAGGGAAATCGCTACAATGAGCAGTTCTTC
NA	TRBV5-1	NA	TRBJ2-2	16	CASSLAAGVGTGELFF	TGCGCCAGCAGCTTGGCCGCCGGGGTGGGCACCGGGGAGCTGTTTTTT
NA	TRBV4-1	TRBD2	TRBJ2-7	13	CASSARDYLEQYF	TGCGCCAGCAGCGCACGGGACTACCTTGAGCAGTACTTC
NA	TRBV2	NA	TRBJ2-2	15	CASSVWGLGTGELFF	TGTGCCAGCAGTGTGTGGGGGCTTGGCACCGGGGAGCTGTTTTTT
NA	TRBV18	NA	TRBJ1-5	14	CASTSSGTHQPQHF	TGTGCCAGCACAAGCTCGGGTACTCATCAGCCCCAGCATTTT
NA	TRBV5-1	NA	TRBJ1-2	15	CASSSGRLSNYGYTF	TGCGCCAGCAGCTCTGGGAGGCTAAGTAACTATGGCTACACCTTC
NA	TRBV5-6	NA	TRBJ1-3	16	CASSRIDRASGNTIYF	TGTGCCAGCAGCCGCATAGACAGAGCCTCTGGAAACACCATATATTTT
NA	TRBV11-1	TRBD1	TRBJ1-2	14	CASSRRDSPGKSNF	TGTGCCAGCAGCCGTCGGGACAGTCCAGGAAAATCAAACTTC
NA	TRBV6-6	TRBD1	TRBJ2-2	15	CASSYAGGNTGELFF	TGTGCCAGCAGTTACGCAGGGGGGAACACCGGGGAGCTGTTTTTT
NA	TRBV2	NA	TRBJ2-7	11	CASSRGYEQYF	TGTGCCAGCAGTCGGGGATACGAGCAGTACTTC
NA	TRBV2	TRBD2	TRBJ2-5	15	CASSRGTSGKETQYF	TGTGCCAGCAGTAGAGGGACTAGCGGTAAAGAGACCCAGTACTTC
NA	TRBV30	NA	TRBJ1-1	13	CAWTIGTSTEAFF	TGTGCCTGGACCATAGGGACATCCACTGAAGCTTTCTTT
NA	TRBV7-2	NA	TRBJ1-4	13	CASSLSHSEKLFF	TGTGCCAGCAGCTTATCTCATAGTGAAAAACTGTTTTTT
NA	TRBV7-3	TRBD2	TRBJ2-2	18	CASSAHLGGGLYTGELFF	TGTGCCAGCAGCGCCCACTTGGGCGGGGGGCTGTACACCGGGGAGCTGTTTTTT
NA	TRBV4-2	NA	TRBJ2-7	16	CASSQDRIGAPYEQYF	TGTGCCAGCAGCCAAGATCGTATAGGGGCCCCCTACGAGCAGTACTTC
once	TRBV5-1	NA	TRBJ2-3	15	CASSLVAGTPDTQYF	TGCGCCAGCAGCTTGGTAGCCGGGACCCCAGATACGCAGTATTTT
few	TRBV5-1	TRBD2	TRBJ2-5	16	CASSSPSGRAKETQYF	TGCGCCAGCAGCTCCCCTAGCGGGAGGGCCAAAGAGACCCAGTACTTC
few	TRBV2	NA	TRBJ2-5	15	CASSEAAIRGETQYF	TGTGCCAGCAGTGAAGCCGCTATCCGTGGGGAGACCCAGTACTTC
NA	TRBV10-3	TRBD2	TRBJ2-3	18	CAISSGTSGGVYTDTQYF	TGTGCCATCAGTTCCGGGACTAGCGGGGGGGTCTATACAGATACGCAGTATTTT
NA	TRBV28	NA	TRBJ1-2	13	CASKDRPNYGYTF	TGTGCCAGCAAGGACAGACCTAACTATGGCTACACCTTC
NA	TRBV9	NA	TRBJ1-4	14	CASSPPLSPEKLFF	TGTGCCAGCAGCCCCCCCTTGTCCCCTGAAAAACTGTTTTTT
NA	TRBV7-3	TRBD1	TRBJ2-3	17	CASRSGTGVSYTDTQYF	TGTGCCAGCAGGTCCGGGACAGGGGTCTCTTACACAGATACGCAGTATTTT
NA	TRBV5-1	NA	TRBJ1-6	14	CASSLRLDDSPLHF	TGCGCCAGCAGCCTCCGACTGGACGATTCACCCCTCCACTTT
NA	TRBV20-1	TRBD1	TRBJ1-1	11	CSARLPSGTAF	TGCAGTGCTCGACTCCCTTCCGGGACAGCTTTT
NA	TRBV7-2	NA	TRBJ2-7	13	CASSFSLFYEQYF	TGTGCCAGCAGCTTTAGTCTGTTTTACGAGCAGTACTTC
NA	TRBV25-1	TRBD1	TRBJ1-1	15	CASSESIVRDSEAFF	TGTGCCAGCAGTGAATCAATAGTTAGGGACAGTGAAGCTTTCTTT